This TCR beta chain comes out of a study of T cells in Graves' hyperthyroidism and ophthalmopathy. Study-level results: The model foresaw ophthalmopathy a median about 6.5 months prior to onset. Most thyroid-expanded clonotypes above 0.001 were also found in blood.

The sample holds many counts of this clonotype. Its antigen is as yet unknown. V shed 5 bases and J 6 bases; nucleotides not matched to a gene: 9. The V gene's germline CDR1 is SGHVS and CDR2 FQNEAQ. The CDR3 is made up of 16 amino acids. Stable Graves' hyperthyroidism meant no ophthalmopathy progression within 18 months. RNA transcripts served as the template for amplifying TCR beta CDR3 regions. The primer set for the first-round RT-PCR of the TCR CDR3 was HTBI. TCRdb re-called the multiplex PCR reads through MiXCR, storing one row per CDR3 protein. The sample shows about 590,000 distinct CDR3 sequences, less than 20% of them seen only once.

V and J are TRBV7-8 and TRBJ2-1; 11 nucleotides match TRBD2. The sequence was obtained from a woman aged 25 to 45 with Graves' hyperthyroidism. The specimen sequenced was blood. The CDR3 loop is CASSTKLAGESNEQFF. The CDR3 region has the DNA TGTGCCAGCAGCACCAAACTAGCGGGGGAAAGCAATGAGCAGTTCTTC.